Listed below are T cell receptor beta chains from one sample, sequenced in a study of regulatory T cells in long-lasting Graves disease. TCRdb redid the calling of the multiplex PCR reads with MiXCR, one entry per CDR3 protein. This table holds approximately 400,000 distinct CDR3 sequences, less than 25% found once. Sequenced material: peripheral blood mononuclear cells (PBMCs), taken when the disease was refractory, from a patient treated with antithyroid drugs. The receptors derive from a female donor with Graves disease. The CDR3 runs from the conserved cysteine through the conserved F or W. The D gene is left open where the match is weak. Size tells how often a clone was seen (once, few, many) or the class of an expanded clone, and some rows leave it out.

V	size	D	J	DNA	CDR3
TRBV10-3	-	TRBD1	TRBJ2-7	TGTGCCATCAGAACGGGACAGGCCTCCTACGAGCAGTACTTC	CAIRTGQASYEQYF
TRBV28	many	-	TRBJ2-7	TGTGCCAGCAGTTTCAGACGGGGCTACGAGCAGTACTTC	CASSFRRGYEQYF
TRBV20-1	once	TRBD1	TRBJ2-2	TGCAGTGCTAGAGATGATCGGGGCTCGACAGGGTTCACCGGGGAGCTGTTTTTT	CSARDDRGSTGFTGELFF
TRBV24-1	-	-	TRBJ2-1	TGTGCCACCAGTGGGGGGGCATCCTACAATGAGCAGTTCTTC	CATSGGASYNEQFF
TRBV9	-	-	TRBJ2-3	TGTGCCAGCAGCACCCCTAGCAGGGGGGCAGACACAGATACGCAGTATTTT	CASSTPSRGADTDTQYF
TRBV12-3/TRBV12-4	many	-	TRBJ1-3	TGTGCCAGCAGTTTGTTTGGCGGCTCTGGAAACACCATATATTTT	CASSLFGGSGNTIYF
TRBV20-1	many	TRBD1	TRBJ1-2	TGCAGTGCTAGGGGGACAGGGGGCGTGTATGGCTACACCTTC	CSARGTGGVYGYTF
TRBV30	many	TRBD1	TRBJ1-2	TGTGCCTGGAAAAGGGACAGACCTAATGGCTACACCTTC	CAWKRDRPNGYTF
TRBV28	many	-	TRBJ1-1	TGTGCCAGCAGTGGGCACAGCCCCGGGACTGAAGCTTTCTTT	CASSGHSPGTEAFF
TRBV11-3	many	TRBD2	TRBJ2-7	TGTGCCAGCAGCTTAGTCCTTACTAGCGGGAGCTACGAGCAGTACTTC	CASSLVLTSGSYEQYF
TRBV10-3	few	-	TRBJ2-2	TGTGCCATCAGTACCGACAGATACACCGGGGAGCTGTTTTTT	CAISTDRYTGELFF
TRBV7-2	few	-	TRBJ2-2	TGTGCCAGCAGTCCAGCCCAGGGGCGCACCGGGGAGCTGTTTTTT	CASSPAQGRTGELFF
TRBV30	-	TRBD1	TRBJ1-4	TGTGCCTGGAGTACAGGGGTTGAGGAAAAACTGTTTTTT	CAWSTGVEEKLFF
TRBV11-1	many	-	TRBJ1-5	TGTGCCAGCCAGACGGGGGCGGGGAGCAATCAGCCCCAGCATTTT	CASQTGAGSNQPQHF
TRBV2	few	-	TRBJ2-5	TGTGCCATCGAGGGACCCACTCTCTTGGAGACCCAGTACTTC	CAIEGPTLLETQYF
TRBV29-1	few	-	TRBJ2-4	TGCAGCGTGGGAAATAGGGGCCTCGAGGGCAAAAACATTCAGTACTTC	CSVGNRGLEGKNIQYF
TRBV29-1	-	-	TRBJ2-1	TGCAGCGTTATACAGGGTACGGAGCAGTTCTTC	CSVIQGTEQFF
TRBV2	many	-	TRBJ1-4	TGTGCCAGCAGGTGGACAGTTAATGAAAAACTGTTTTTT	CASRWTVNEKLFF
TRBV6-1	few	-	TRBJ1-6	TGTGCCAGCAGTGAAGCGTTTAATTCACCCCTCCACTTT	CASSEAFNSPLHF
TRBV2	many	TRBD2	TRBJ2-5	TGTGCCAGCAGTGATTGGCTAGCGGGAGGAGAGACCCAGTACTTC	CASSDWLAGGETQYF
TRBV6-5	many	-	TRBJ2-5	TGTGCCAGCAGTTACTCGACCCGTCAAGAGACCCAGTACTTC	CASSYSTRQETQYF
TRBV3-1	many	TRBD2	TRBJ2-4	TGTGCCAGCAGCCAGGCACTGACTAGCGGGATCCCTGACATTCAGTACTTC	CASSQALTSGIPDIQYF
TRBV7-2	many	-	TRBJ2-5	TGTGCCAGCAGCTTTCAGATCCAAGAGACCCAGTACTTC	CASSFQIQETQYF
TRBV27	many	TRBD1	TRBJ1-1	TGTGCCAGCAGGGAGGGCCCGGGACAGTTGAACACTGAAGCTTTCTTT	CASREGPGQLNTEAFF
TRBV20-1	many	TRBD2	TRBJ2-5	TGCAGTGCAGCCCCCCTAGCGGGAGTAAGTGAGACCCAGTACTTC	CSAAPLAGVSETQYF
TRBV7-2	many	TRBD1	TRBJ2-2	TGTGCCAGCAGATGGAGGACAGGGGCTGTCGGGGAGCTGTTTTTT	CASRWRTGAVGELFF
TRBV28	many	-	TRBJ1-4	TGTGCCAGCAGTCCCGGGGGATACGAGGAAAAACTGTTTTTT	CASSPGGYEEKLFF
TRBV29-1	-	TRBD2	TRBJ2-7	TGCAGCGTTGAAGATCGGCTAGCGGGTAACTACGAGCAGTACTTC	CSVEDRLAGNYEQYF
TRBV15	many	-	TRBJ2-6	TGTGCCACCAGCAGAGATACGGGGACTGGGGCCAACGTCCTGACTTTC	CATSRDTGTGANVLTF
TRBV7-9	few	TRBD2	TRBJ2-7	TGTGCCAGCACCAGCGGGACGGTCTCCTACGAGCAGTACTTC	CASTSGTVSYEQYF
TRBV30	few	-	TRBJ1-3	TGTGCCTGGAGTCAACCCTCTGGAAACACCATATATTTT	CAWSQPSGNTIYF
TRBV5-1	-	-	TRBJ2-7	TGCGCCAGCAGCTCATCAGGGACATTGGGCTCCTACGAGCAGTACTTC	CASSSSGTLGSYEQYF
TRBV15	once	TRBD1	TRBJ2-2	TGTGCCACCAGACGACAGGGGGCCGGGGCGAACACCGGGGAGCTGTTTTTT	CATRRQGAGANTGELFF
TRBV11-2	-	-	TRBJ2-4	TGTGCCAGCAGCTTACTAGGACCACCTCAGTACTTC	CASSLLGPPQYF
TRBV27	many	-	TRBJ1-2	TGTGCCAGCAGTTTGTCCCGGGGGTCGGGTGATGATGGCTACACCTTC	CASSLSRGSGDDGYTF
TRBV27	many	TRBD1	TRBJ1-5	TGTGCCAGCAGTTTATATGGGACAGTTAGCAATCAGCCCCAGCATTTT	CASSLYGTVSNQPQHF
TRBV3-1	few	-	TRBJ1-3	TGTGCCAGCAGCCGAGACACCTCTGGAAACACCATATATTTT	CASSRDTSGNTIYF
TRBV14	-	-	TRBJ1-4	TGTGCCAGCAGCCATACAGCAACTAATGAAAAACTGTTTTTT	CASSHTATNEKLFF
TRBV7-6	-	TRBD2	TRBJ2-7	TGTGCCAGCAGCCCCATAGCGGGAGCTTTGTACGAGCAGTACTTC	CASSPIAGALYEQYF
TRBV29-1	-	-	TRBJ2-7	TGCAGCGTTTCCCAGGGGCGGGACTACGAGCAGTACTTC	CSVSQGRDYEQYF
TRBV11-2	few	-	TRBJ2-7	TGTGCCAGCAGCTTAGAACCCGCAGGGTTGTACGAGCAGTACTTC	CASSLEPAGLYEQYF
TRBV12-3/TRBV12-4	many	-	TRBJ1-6	TGTGCCAGCAGCTTAACAGGGTATAATTCACCCCTCCACTTT	CASSLTGYNSPLHF
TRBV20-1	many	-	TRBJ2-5	TGCAGTGCTAGAATGTCCCCGTACCAACTACAAGAGACCCAGTACTTC	CSARMSPYQLQETQYF
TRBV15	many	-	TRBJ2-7	TGTGCCACCAGCCCAACAGGGGACTTACTAGGCGAGCAGTACTTC	CATSPTGDLLGEQYF
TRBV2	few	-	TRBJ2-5	TGTGCCAGCAGCGGAGGGTCGTGGGAGACCCAGTACTTC	CASSGGSWETQYF
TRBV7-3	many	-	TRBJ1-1	TGTGCCAGCGCCTCAGGGGTAGGCACTGAAGCTTTCTTT	CASASGVGTEAFF
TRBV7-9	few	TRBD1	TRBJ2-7	TGTGCCAGCAGCTCGATGGCCGGGACAGGGACCTACGAGCAGTACTTC	CASSSMAGTGTYEQYF
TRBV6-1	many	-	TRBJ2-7	TGTGCCAGCAGTCCGGAAGCCCGGGGCGTTTGGGTTCACGAGCAGTACTTC	CASSPEARGVWVHEQYF
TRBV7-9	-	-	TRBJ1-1	TGTGCCAGCAGCTCCGGGGGCCCTGAAGCTTTCTTT	CASSSGGPEAFF
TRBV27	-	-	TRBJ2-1	TGTGCCAGCAGTTTATATTCCAGGGGAGTAGTTCATGAGCAGTTCTTC	CASSLYSRGVVHEQFF
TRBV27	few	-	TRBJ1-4	TGTGCCAGCCGAAACAGTGTATTGGGCACTAATGAAAAACTGTTTTTT	CASRNSVLGTNEKLFF
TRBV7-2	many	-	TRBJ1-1	TGTGCCAGCAGCCTAACCGGGTCTGAAGCTTTCTTT	CASSLTGSEAFF
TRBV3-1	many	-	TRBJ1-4	TGTGCCAGCAGCCAAGGAAGGGAAAAACTGTTTTTT	CASSQGREKLFF
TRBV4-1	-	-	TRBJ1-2	TGCGCCAGCAGCCAAGAGGCACCGGCAAACTATGGCTACACCTTC	CASSQEAPANYGYTF
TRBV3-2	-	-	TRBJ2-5	TGTGCCAGCAGCCAAGATCTCGGACAGGCGCAAGAGACCCAGTACTTC	CASSQDLGQAQETQYF
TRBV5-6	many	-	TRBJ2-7	TGTGCCAGCAGCTTGTCGGGGGTTCGTGACGAGCAGTACTTC	CASSLSGVRDEQYF
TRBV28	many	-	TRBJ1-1	TGTGCCAGCAGTTTAACAAACGTGATGAACACTGAAGCTTTCTTT	CASSLTNVMNTEAFF
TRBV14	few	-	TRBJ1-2	TGTGCCAGCAGCCAAGATAGGGGCAGGAGTGGCTACACCTTC	CASSQDRGRSGYTF
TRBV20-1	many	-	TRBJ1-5	TGCAGTGCCGGGACTTTCGATCAGCCCCAGCATTTT	CSAGTFDQPQHF